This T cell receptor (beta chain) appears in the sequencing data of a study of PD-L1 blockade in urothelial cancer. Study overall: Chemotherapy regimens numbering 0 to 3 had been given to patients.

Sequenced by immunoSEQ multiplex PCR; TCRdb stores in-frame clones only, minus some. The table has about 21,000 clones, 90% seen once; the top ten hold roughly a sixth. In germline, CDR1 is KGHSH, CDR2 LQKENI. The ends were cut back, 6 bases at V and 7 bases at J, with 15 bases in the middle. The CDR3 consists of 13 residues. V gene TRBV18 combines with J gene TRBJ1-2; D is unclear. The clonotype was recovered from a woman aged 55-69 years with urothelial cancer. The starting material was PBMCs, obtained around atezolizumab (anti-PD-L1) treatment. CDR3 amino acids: CASSNAGAGGYTF. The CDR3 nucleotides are TGTGCCAGCTCTAACGCGGGCGCGGGTGGCTACACCTTC.